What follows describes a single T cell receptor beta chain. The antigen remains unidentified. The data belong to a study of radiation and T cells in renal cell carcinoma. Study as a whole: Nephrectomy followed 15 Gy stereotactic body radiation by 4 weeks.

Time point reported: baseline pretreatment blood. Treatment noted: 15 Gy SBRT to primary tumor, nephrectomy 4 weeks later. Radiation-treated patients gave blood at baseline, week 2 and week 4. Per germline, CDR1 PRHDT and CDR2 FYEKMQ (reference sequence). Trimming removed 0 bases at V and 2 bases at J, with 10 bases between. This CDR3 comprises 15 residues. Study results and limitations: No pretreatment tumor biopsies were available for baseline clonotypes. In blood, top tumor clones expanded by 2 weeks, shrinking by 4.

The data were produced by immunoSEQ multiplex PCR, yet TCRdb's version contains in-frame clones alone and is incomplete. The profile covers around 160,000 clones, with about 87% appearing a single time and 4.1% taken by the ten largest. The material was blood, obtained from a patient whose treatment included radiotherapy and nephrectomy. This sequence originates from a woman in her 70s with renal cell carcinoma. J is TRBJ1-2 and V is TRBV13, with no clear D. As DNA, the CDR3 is TGTGCCAGCAGCTTAGGCAGGAACTCGAACTATGGCTACACCTTC. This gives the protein CASSLGRNSNYGYTF.